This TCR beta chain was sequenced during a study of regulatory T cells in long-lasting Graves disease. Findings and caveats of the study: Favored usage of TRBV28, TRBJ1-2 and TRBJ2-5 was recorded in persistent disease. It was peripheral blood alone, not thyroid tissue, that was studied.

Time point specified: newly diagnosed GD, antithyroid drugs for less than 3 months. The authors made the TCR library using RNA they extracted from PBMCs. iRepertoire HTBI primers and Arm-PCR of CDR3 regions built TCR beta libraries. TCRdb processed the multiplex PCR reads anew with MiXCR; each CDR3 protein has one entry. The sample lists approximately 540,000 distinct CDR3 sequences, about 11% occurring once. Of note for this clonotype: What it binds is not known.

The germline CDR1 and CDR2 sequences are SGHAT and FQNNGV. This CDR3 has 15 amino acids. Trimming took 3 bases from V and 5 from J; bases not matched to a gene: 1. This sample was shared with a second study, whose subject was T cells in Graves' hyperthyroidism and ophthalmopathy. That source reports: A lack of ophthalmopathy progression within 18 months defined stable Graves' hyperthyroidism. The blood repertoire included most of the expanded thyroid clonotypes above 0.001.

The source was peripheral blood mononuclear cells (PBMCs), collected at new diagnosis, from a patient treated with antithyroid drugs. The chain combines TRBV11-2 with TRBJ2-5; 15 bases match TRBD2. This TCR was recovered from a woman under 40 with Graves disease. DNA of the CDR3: TGTGCCAGCAGCTTGGGGACTAGCGGGAGGGAGACCCAGTACTTC. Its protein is CASSLGTSGRETQYF.